The 11 T cell receptor beta chains below all came from one sample that was sequenced in a study of T cells in Graves' hyperthyroidism and ophthalmopathy. Amplification targeted TCR beta CDR3 regions from RNA transcripts. HTBI primers were used for first-round RT-PCR of the TCR CDR3. In TCRdb, the multiplex PCR reads were re-called with MiXCR into one record per CDR3 protein. The sample has hundreds of thousands of distinct CDR3 sequences, just under 45% seen once. What was sequenced was peripheral blood or thyroid tissue (not recorded which). Source of these receptors: an adult man with Graves' disease, either hyperthyroidism or ophthalmopathy (not recorded which).

The chain is built from TRBV5-4 and TRBJ1-1; D possibly corresponds to TRBD1 (5 bases). CDR3 length: 13 amino acids. From germline, CDR1 is SGHNT and CDR2 YYREEE (reference sequence). With 1 base removed from V and 3 bases from J, the gap between germline ends came to 7 bases. The CDR3 spells CASSLLTDTEAFF. The CDR3 DNA sequence: TGTGCCAGCAGCTTGCTGACAGACACTGAAGCTTTCTTT. Variable domain in full (rest from reference TRBV5-4 and TRBJ1-1): ETGVTQSPTHLIKTRGQQVTLRCSSQSGHNTVSWYQQALGQGPQFIFQYYREEENGRGNFPPRFSGLQFPNYSSELNVNALELDDSALYLCASSLLTDTEAFFGQGTRLTVV.

The chain joins TRBV7-6 to TRBJ2-3; 7 bases map to TRBD2. With 5 bases clipped from V and 2 bases from J, the junction kept 10 bases outside the gene matches. This CDR3 region has 16 residues. Germline V gives CDR1 SGHVS, CDR2 FNYEAQ. CDR3 loop: CASSVVVGGSTDTQYF. Written as DNA, the CDR3 is TGTGCCAGCAGCGTTGTCGTGGGAGGGTCCACAGATACGCAGTATTTT.

In its sample, this clonotype was seen once. This chain links TRBV7-2 with TRBJ2-5; 15 positions agree with TRBD2. Per germline, CDR1 SGHTA and CDR2 FQGNSA. Germline trimming cut 6 bases from V and 5 bases from J; bases unmatched to any gene: 7. This CDR3 comprises 16 residues. CDR3 sequence reads: CASSPGTSGGIETQYF. DNA for the CDR3: TGTGCCAGCAGTCCGGGGACTAGCGGGGGGATCGAGACCCAGTACTTC.

This clonotype was observed many times. The chain carries TRBV7-8 and TRBJ1-1; D is possibly TRBD1 (5 bases). With 5 bases removed from V and 5 bases from J, the gap between germline ends came to 9 bases. Germline V gene sequence: CDR1 SGHVS, CDR2 FQNEAQ. CDR3 size: 12 residues. The CDR3 loop reads CASSMRQTEAFF. The CDR3 coding sequence is TGTGCCAGCAGCATGAGACAGACTGAAGCTTTCTTT.

This clonotype has a single count. V is TRBV10-3 and J is TRBJ1-4; 7 nucleotides agree with TRBD1. CDR3 size: 13 residues. Unmatched junction bases numbered 6, after V lost 8 bases and J lost 6 bases. CDR1 is ENHRY and CDR2 is SYGVKD in the germline V gene. The CDR3 coding sequence is TGTGCCATCCAGGGGGACGGCGATGAAAAACTGTTTTTT. Its translation is CAIQGDGDEKLFF.

The V and J genes are TRBV2 and TRBJ1-2; 7 bases match TRBD1. Unmatched junction bases numbered 6, after V lost 3 bases and J lost 2 bases. Germline assignment: CDR1 SNHLY and CDR2 FYNNEI. This CDR3 region has 15 residues. The CDR3 DNA is TGTGCCAGCAGTGAGGTCCCCAGGGGGAACTATGGCTACACCTTC. It yields the protein CASSEVPRGNYGYTF.

This sequence joins TRBV15 and TRBJ1-6; D is perhaps TRBD1 (6 bases). V shed 1 base and J shed 5 bases, with 9 bases lying between them. Germline CDR1 LNHNV, CDR2 YYDKDF (reference sequence). This CDR3 has 15 amino acids. The CDR3 is CATSRAGGNNSPLHF. Here the CDR3 DNA reads TGTGCCACCAGCAGAGCGGGGGGCAATAATTCACCCCTCCACTTT.

V and J are TRBV7-9 and TRBJ1-1; the D gene is possibly TRBD1 (6 bases). In germline, CDR1 is SEHNR, CDR2 FQNEAQ (reference sequence). Between the trimmed V and J ends, which lost 5 bases and 8 bases, there was a span of 18 bases. The CDR3 totals 14 residues. The DNA of the CDR3 is TGTGCCAGCAGCCTAAGATCAGGGGTCGACGAAGCTTTCTTT. As protein: CASSLRSGVDEAFF.

The chain employs TRBV5-1 and TRBJ1-1; maybe TRBD1 (5 bases). Germline loops: CDR1 SGHRS, CDR2 YFSETQ. The CDR3 covers 13 residues. Between the trimmed V and J ends, which lost 3 bases and 10 bases, there was a span of 16 bases. CDR3 bases: TGCGCCAGCAGCTCCCAGGGTATCGGAAGAGCTTTCTTT. Translating gives CASSSQGIGRAFF.

J is TRBJ2-7 and V is TRBV20-1; possible D gene TRBD2, 5 bases. Germline-derived CDR1 and CDR2 are DFQATT and SNEGSKA (reference sequence). Trimming took off 4 bases at V and 5 bases at J, with 24 bases between the two ends. CDR3 size: 16 residues. The CDR3 nucleotides are TGCAGTGCTATATCGACCGACCGAGCGGCTCAGAACGAGCAGTACTTC. Translating it yields CSAISTDRAAQNEQYF.

This clonotype was counted between two and nine times. The junction does not match germline at one end; this may be a read error. The V and J genes are TRBV7-9 and TRBJ1-1; D possibly corresponds to TRBD1 (5 bases). Germline values: CDR1 SEHNR, CDR2 FQNEAQ (reference sequence). CDR3 length equals 14 residues. The CDR3 here is CASSSTGRGTEAFF. The CDR3 DNA reads as TGCGCCAGCAGCTCCACAGGCCGGGGAACTGAAGCTTTCTTT.